The 21 T cell receptor beta chains presented below share a single source sample, sequenced in a study of T cell repertoires in cytomegalovirus infection. No cognate antigen is known for these TCRs. TCRdb processed the reads anew with MiXCR; each CDR3 protein has one entry. The sample holds tens of thousands of distinct CDR3 sequences, 20% to 25% seen once. The source material was CD8+ T cells from cultured PBMCs, sampled from culture after CMV antigen stimulation. The receptors come from a human donor in good health (CMV status not recorded). Some clones in this sample may be carry-over from other donors' samples.

The chain has TRBV7-2 and TRBJ2-3, with D perhaps matching TRBD1 (8 bases). The CDR3 is 17 residues long. V dropped 6 bases and J dropped 4 bases, with 23 bases sitting between them. Per germline, CDR1 SGHTA and CDR2 FQGNSA. CDR3 nucleotides: TGTGCCAGCAGGTCACACACTACAGGGGGGGACTCAGATACGCAGTATTTT. Translating it yields CASRSHTTGGDSDTQYF.

The rearrangement uses TRBV27 and TRBJ2-7, with D possibly TRBD1 on 5 matching bases. The CDR3 length is 15 residues. The germline V and J ends were trimmed by 6 bases and 3 bases, with 18 bases remaining between them. Germline V gives CDR1 MNHEY, CDR2 SMNVEV (reference sequence). The CDR3 is CASSTAGSSVYEQYF. The CDR3, as DNA: TGTGCCAGCAGCACAGCAGGGTCTAGTGTCTACGAGCAGTACTTC.

This clonotype was seen a handful of times. This chain joins TRBV28 and TRBJ2-7; the D is unclear. This CDR3 region has 13 residues. V was trimmed by 5 bases and J by 3 bases, leaving 11 bases between them. Germline CDR1 is MDHEN and CDR2 is SYDVKM. CDR3 residues: CASSTLAIYEQYF. As DNA, the CDR3 is TGTGCCAGCAGTACATTAGCCATCTACGAGCAGTACTTC.

V usage is TRBV6-1 and J usage is TRBJ1-2; D ambiguous. The CDR3 has 17 residues. The V end lost 5 bases, the J end lost 0 bases, and 19 bases lay between the germline ends. Germline-derived CDR1 and CDR2 are MNHNS and SASEGT. The CDR3 is CASSFTKPHNPNYGYTF. The DNA for the CDR3 is TGTGCCAGCAGTTTCACCAAGCCCCATAATCCTAACTATGGCTACACCTTC.

This clonotype was counted a few times. The chain joins TRBV4-1 to TRBJ1-2; D is perhaps TRBD1 (5 bases). Trimming removed 1 base at V and 7 bases at J, with 19 bases between. The V gene's germline CDR1 is MGHRA and CDR2 YSYEKL. This CDR3 has 16 amino acids. In DNA form, the CDR3 reads TGCGCCAGCAGCCAAGTCCCTGGGGTTACAGGTGGTGGCTACACCTTC. Its protein product is CASSQVPGVTGGGYTF.

The chain uses TRBV7-9 and TRBJ2-7, with D perhaps matching TRBD1 (6 bases). This CDR3 spans 16 amino acids. The V gene's germline CDR1 is SEHNR and CDR2 FQNEAQ (reference sequence). V dropped 5 bases and J dropped 5 bases, with 22 bases sitting between them. The CDR3 DNA follows: TGTGCCAGCAGCCCTTGGCTGGACAGCCTACCCCACGAGCAGTACTTC. As protein: CASSPWLDSLPHEQYF.

The chain couples TRBV7-2 to TRBJ1-5; TRBD1 agrees at 7 bases. From germline, CDR1 is SGHTA and CDR2 FQGNSA. CDR3 length: 17 residues. Trimming cost V 0 bases and J 0 bases; bases outside gene matches: 5. In DNA form, the CDR3 reads TGTGCCAGCAGCTTAGCGGGCAGGGGGGTTAGCAATCAGCCCCAGCATTTT. Its protein product is CASSLAGRGVSNQPQHF.

V and J are TRBV6-2 or TRBV6-3 and TRBJ1-5, with D hard to call. This CDR3 is 15 amino acids long. The V gene lost 2 bases and the J gene lost 3 bases, with 11 bases spanning the gap. Germline V lookup: CDR1 MNHEY, CDR2 SVGEGT. CDR3 amino acids: CASSYRVADNQPQHF. Here the CDR3 DNA reads TGTGCCAGCAGTTACAGGGTGGCAGACAATCAGCCCCAGCATTTT.

This clonotype has only a few counts. The chain employs TRBV7-6 and TRBJ1-4, with unresolved D. With 3 bases removed from V and 5 bases from J, the gap between germline ends came to 7 bases. The V gene's germline CDR1 is SGHVS and CDR2 FNYEAQ. The CDR3 length is 13 residues. Here the CDR3 DNA reads TGTGCCAGCAGCTTGAGAGGGAATGAAAAACTGTTTTTT. Translated, it gives CASSLRGNEKLFF.

The gene calls are TRBV11-2 and TRBJ2-5; a possible D gene is TRBD1 (5 bases). The CDR3 is 15 residues long. Germline values: CDR1 SGHAT, CDR2 FQNNGV. V shed 5 bases and J shed 1 base, with 14 bases lying between them. The CDR3 DNA reads as TGTGCCAGCAGCCCCCGGTCAGGGTTCCAAGAGACCCAGTACTTC. As protein: CASSPRSGFQETQYF.

The V call is TRBV9, the J call TRBJ1-1, with D tentatively TRBD1 (5 bases). The V gene's germline CDR1 is SGDLS and CDR2 YYNGEE. Trimming took off 4 bases at V and 4 bases at J, with 23 bases between the two ends. The CDR3 extends over 17 amino acids. The CDR3 sequence: CASSLERGMGRGTEAFF. As DNA, the CDR3 is TGTGCCAGCAGCCTCGAACGGGGGATGGGACGGGGCACTGAAGCTTTCTTT.

This clonotype was seen a few times. The chain has TRBV6-2 or TRBV6-3 and TRBJ2-1, with D possibly being TRBD2 (6 bases). Trimming took off 7 bases at V and 4 bases at J, with 11 bases between the two ends. CDR3 length: 13 residues. The V gene's germline CDR1 is MNHEY and CDR2 SVGEGT. The CDR3 DNA reads as TGTGCCAGCACCAAAGGAGGGTACAATGAGCAGTTCTTC. Protein product: CASTKGGYNEQFF.

The chain uses TRBV6-5 and TRBJ2-7, with D unclear. Trimming pared 0 bases from V and 2 bases from J, leaving 8 bases between. The CDR3 spans 14 residues. Germline lookup yields CDR1 MNHEY and CDR2 SVGAGI. In DNA form, the CDR3 reads TGTGCCAGCAGTTACTCGAACACAGCCTACGAGCAGTACTTC. The encoded protein is CASSYSNTAYEQYF.

CDR3 sequence (DNA): TGTGCCAGCAGTGAAGGGACCTTCTATGGCTACACCTTC. This sequence encodes CASSEGTFYGYTF. The chain couples TRBV25-1 to TRBJ1-2; D may be TRBD1 (5 bases). V shed 2 bases and J shed 4 bases, with 8 bases lying between them. The CDR3 totals 13 residues. Per the germline V gene, CDR1 is MGHDK and CDR2 is SYGVNS.

The chain joins TRBV11-2 to TRBJ2-2, with TRBD1 identical over 9 bases. The CDR3 length is 16 residues. The ends lost 3 bases at V and 5 bases at J; junction bases unmatched: 7. Germline V gives CDR1 SGHAT, CDR2 FQNNGV. CDR3 in DNA: TGTGCCAGCAGCTTGAACCGGGACAGGGTAACCGGGGAGCTGTTTTTT. Encoded protein: CASSLNRDRVTGELFF.

This clonotype has just a few counts. The chain recombines TRBV12-3 or TRBV12-4 with TRBJ1-5, with D maybe TRBD1 (6 bases). CDR3 size: 16 residues. The V end was cut by 6 bases, the J end by 2 bases, with 17 bases between. The CDR3 sequence: CASSSQGRDRNQPQHF. The CDR3 DNA is TGTGCCAGCAGCTCACAGGGACGGGATCGCAATCAGCCCCAGCATTTT.

The table lists this clonotype with a few counts. The genes are TRBV2 and TRBJ1-2; maybe TRBD1 (5 bases). Germline V CDR1 and CDR2: SNHLY, FYNNEI. Trimming pared 8 bases from V and 2 bases from J, leaving 12 bases between. CDR3 length equals 13 residues. CDR3 loop: CASPPGLNYGYTF. The CDR3 nucleotides are TGTGCCAGCCCACCGGGGCTGAACTATGGCTACACCTTC.

This chain connects TRBV4-1 to TRBJ2-3; perhaps TRBD2 as D (6 bases). Germline-derived CDR1 and CDR2 are MGHRA and YSYEKL. This CDR3 comprises 13 residues. V was clipped by 5 bases and J by 8 bases, with 14 bases between them. The CDR3 DNA is TGCGCCAGCAGCTCTTCGACCGGGGGTACGCAGTATTTT. Protein: CASSSSTGGTQYF.

The chain combines TRBV7-2 with TRBJ2-3; weak D call: TRBD2 (6 bases). The CDR3 spans 15 residues. Trimming left V 7 bases short and J 1 base short, with 15 bases between. Germline values: CDR1 SGHTA, CDR2 FQGNSA. The CDR3 coding sequence is TGTGCCAGCACCCTTGGAGCTAGCGGCACAGATACGCAGTATTTT. It translates to CASTLGASGTDTQYF.

This clonotype was seen ten or more times. V usage is TRBV7-8 and J usage is TRBJ2-2, with TRBD2 matching over 9 bases. Germline CDR1 and CDR2: SGHVS and FQNEAQ. V shed 1 base and J 5 bases; nucleotides not matched to a gene: 11. The CDR3 has 18 residues. CDR3 DNA sequence: TGTGCCAGCAGCTTAGGTCTTGGCGGGGGGGATATTACCGGGGAGCTGTTTTTT. Translated, it gives CASSLGLGGGDITGELFF.

This clonotype appeared a few times. J is TRBJ1-1 and V is TRBV6-6, with 7 bases lining up with TRBD1. V lost 2 bases and J lost 6; bases outside the gene matches: 3. The CDR3 consists of 13 residues. The germline V gene encodes CDR1 MNHNY and CDR2 SVGAGI (reference sequence). The CDR3 bases are TGTGCCAGCAGTTACCAGGGGGAGCCTGAAGCTTTCTTT. Translating it yields CASSYQGEPEAFF.